This T cell receptor (beta chain) was profiled in a study of radiation and T cells in renal cell carcinoma. Treatment defined: 15 Gy SBRT to primary tumor, nephrectomy 4 weeks later. Nephrectomy followed 15 Gy stereotactic body radiation by 4 weeks. The patient's renal cell carcinoma had clear cell pathology. The CDR3 has 13 residues. CDR1 is MNHEY, CDR2 SMNVEV, per germline (reference sequence). V was trimmed by 5 bases and J by 3 bases, leaving 11 bases between them. The study's findings and limits: Top tumor clonotypes rose in blood 2 weeks post-radiation, then contracted.

As for this clone: The antigen is undetermined.

Assay used: immunoSEQ multiplex PCR; TCRdb lists only in-frame clones, some missing. The data contain around 13,000 clones, roughly a third of them singletons. The material was tumor tissue, obtained from a patient whose treatment included radiotherapy and nephrectomy. The TCR sequence derives from a man aged 60-69 years with renal cell carcinoma. The rearrangement uses TRBV27 and TRBJ2-7; perhaps TRBD2 as D (5 bases). Here the CDR3 reads CASSPGIIYEQYV. The CDR3 DNA sequence: TGTGCCAGCAGTCCGGGGATAATCTACGAGCAGTACGTC.